Following are 2 T cell receptor beta chains from one sample sequenced in a study of cytotoxic CD8 clonotypes in ibrutinib-treated CLL. Sequencing was performed with immunoSEQ multiplex PCR; in TCRdb, only in-frame clones are kept and a portion is missing. The repertoire consists of roughly 160,000 clones, with more than 80% occurring once and the leading ten covering 4.6%. Material: PBMCs, obtained after 24 months of ibrutinib treatment. The receptors come from a human donor with chronic lymphocytic leukemia.

The chain combines TRBV7-8 with TRBJ1-1, with a possible D match to TRBD1 (5 bases). The germline CDR1 and CDR2 sequences are SGHVS and FQNEAQ. The V end was cut by 5 bases, the J end by 4 bases, with 14 bases between. This CDR3 is built from 14 residues. Here the CDR3 reads CASSPRAGSTEAFF. DNA of the CDR3: TGTGCCAGCAGCCCCAGGGCGGGTAGCACTGAAGCTTTCTTT.

J is TRBJ1-1 and V is TRBV10-3, with unresolved D. V gave up 10 bases and J gave up 4 bases, with 13 bases separating them. This CDR3 is built from 12 residues. CDR1 is ENHRY, CDR2 SYGVKD, per germline. The chain's CDR3 is CATARLGTEAFF. In nucleotides, the CDR3 is TGTGCCACCGCTCGCCTGGGCACTGAAGCTTTCTTT.